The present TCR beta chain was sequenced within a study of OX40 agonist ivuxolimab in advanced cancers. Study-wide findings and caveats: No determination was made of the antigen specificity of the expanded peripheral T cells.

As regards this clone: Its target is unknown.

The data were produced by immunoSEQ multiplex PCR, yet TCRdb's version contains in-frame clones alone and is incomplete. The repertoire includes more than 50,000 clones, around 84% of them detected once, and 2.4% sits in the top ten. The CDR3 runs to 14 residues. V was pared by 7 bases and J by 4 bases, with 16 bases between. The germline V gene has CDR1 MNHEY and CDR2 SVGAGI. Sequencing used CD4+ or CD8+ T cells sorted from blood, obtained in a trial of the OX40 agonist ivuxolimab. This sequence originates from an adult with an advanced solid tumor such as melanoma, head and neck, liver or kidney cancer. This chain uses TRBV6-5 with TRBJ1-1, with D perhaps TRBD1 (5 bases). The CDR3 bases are TGTGCCAGCAAAAGATTCAGGGTGGGCACTGAAGCTTTCTTT. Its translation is CASKRFRVGTEAFF.